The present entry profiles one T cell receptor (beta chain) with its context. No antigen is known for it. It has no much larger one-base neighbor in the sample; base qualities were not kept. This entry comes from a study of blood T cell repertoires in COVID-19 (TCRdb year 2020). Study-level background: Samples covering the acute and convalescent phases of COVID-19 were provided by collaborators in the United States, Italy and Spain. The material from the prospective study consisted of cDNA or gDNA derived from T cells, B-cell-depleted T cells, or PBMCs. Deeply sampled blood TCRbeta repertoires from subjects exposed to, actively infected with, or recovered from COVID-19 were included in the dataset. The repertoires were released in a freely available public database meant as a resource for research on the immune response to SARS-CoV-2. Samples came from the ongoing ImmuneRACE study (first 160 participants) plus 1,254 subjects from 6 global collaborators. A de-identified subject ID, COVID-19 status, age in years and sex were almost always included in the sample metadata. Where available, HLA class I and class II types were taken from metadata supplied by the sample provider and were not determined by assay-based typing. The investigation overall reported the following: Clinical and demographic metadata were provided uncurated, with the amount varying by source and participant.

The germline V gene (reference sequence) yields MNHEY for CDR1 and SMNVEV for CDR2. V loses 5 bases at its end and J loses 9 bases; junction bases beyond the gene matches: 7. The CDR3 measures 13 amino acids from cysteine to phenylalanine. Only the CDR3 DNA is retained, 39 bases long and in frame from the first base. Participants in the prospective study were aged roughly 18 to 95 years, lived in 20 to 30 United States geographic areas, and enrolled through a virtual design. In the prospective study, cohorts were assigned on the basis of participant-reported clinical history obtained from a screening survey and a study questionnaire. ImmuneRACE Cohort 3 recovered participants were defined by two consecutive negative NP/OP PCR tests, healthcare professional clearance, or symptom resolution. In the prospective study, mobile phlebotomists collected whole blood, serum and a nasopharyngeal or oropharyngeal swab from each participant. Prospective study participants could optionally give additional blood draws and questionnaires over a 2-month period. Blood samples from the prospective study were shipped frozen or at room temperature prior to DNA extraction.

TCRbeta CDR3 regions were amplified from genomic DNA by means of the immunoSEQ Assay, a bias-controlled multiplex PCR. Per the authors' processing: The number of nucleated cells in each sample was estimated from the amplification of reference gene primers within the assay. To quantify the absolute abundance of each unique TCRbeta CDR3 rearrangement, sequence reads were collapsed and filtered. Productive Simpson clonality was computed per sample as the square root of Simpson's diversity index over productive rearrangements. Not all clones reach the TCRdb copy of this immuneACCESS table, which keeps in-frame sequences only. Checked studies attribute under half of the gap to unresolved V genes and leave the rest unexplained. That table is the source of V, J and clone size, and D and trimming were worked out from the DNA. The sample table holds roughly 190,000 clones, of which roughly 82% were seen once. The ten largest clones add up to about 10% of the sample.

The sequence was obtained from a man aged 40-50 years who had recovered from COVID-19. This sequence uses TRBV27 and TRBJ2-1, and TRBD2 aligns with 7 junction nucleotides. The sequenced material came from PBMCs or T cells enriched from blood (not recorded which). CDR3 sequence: CASSVPGGSEQFF. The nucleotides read TGTGCCAGCAGTGTGCCGGGCGGGAGTGAGCAGTTCTTC.